Each of the 9 T cell receptor beta chains below was sequenced from the same sample in a study of blood T cell repertoires in COVID-19 (dated by TCRdb to 2018 to 2020). Library prep was done by the immunoSEQ multiplex PCR assay. TCRdb re-hosts the immuneACCESS table, in-frame sequences only. Its copies lack some clones; in the studies checked, an unresolved V gene accounts for under half of them, and the cause for the rest is not known. Within this sample are about 160,000 clones, with 80% to 90% of them counted one time only. Roughly 18% of the sample comes from the top ten. The specimen sequenced was peripheral blood. The receptor set was obtained from an elderly woman with acute or convalescent COVID-19.

There are a few counts of this clone. The V gene is TRBV3-1 (or the pseudogene TRBV3-2), the J gene TRBJ2-7; TRBD2 aligns across 8 bases. Losses at the gene ends were 4 bases for V and 6 bases for J; bases not matched to a gene: 8. The CDR3 loop spans 14 amino acids. Germline V CDR1 and CDR2: LGHDT, YNNKEL (reference sequence). DNA of the CDR3: TGTGCCAGCAGCCTAGCGGGAAGGAGACTCGAGCAGTACTTC. Translation: CASSLAGRRLEQYF.

This clone was counted a few times. The chain links TRBV2 to TRBJ1-2, with D hard to call. From germline, CDR1 is SNHLY and CDR2 FYNNEI. The CDR3 covers 12 residues. V was clipped by 4 bases and J by 8 bases, with 11 bases between them. CDR3 amino acids: CASSVRDRGYTF. As DNA, the CDR3 is TGTGCCAGCAGTGTCCGGGATAGAGGCTACACCTTC.

V gene TRBV6-2 or TRBV6-3 combines with J gene TRBJ2-1; D is possibly TRBD2 (5 bases). The germline V gene encodes CDR1 MNHEY and CDR2 SVGEGT. The CDR3 is 15 residues long. Trimming removed 6 bases from V and 0 bases from J, with 12 bases in between. The CDR3 DNA reads TGTGCCAGCAGCGACGCGAGGGTCTCCTACAATGAGCAGTTCTTC. It codes for CASSDARVSYNEQFF.

The CDR3 protein is CASSEGATLDQPQHF. DNA of the CDR3: TGCGCCAGCAGCGAGGGGGCGACCCTTGATCAGCCCCAGCATTTT. This chain joins TRBV5-1 and TRBJ1-5, with 7 bases identical to TRBD1. Germline V gene lookup returns CDR1 SGHRS and CDR2 YFSETQ. The CDR3 contains 15 residues. The V segment lost 4 bases and the J segment 5 bases; nucleotides outside the gene matches: 9.

The chain couples TRBV2 to TRBJ1-5; D is ambiguous. The germline CDR1 and CDR2 sequences are SNHLY and FYNNEI. V shed 5 bases and J shed 4 bases, with 12 bases lying between them. The CDR3 runs to 14 residues. The CDR3 protein is CASSWSRSNQPQHF. The CDR3 bases are TGTGCCAGCAGTTGGTCGAGGTCAAATCAGCCCCAGCATTTT.

The chain combines TRBV30 with TRBJ1-1, with 8 bases matching TRBD1. This CDR3 is built from 13 residues. CDR1 GTSNPN and CDR2 SVGIG come from the germline V gene (reference sequence). The V segment lost 3 bases and the J segment 4 bases; nucleotides outside the gene matches: 4. The CDR3 loop reads CAWRDRETTEAFF. The CDR3 bases are TGTGCCTGGAGGGACAGGGAGACCACTGAAGCTTTCTTT.

V usage is TRBV6-5 and J usage is TRBJ2-5, with 9 bases aligning to TRBD2. Germline CDR1 reads MNHEY; CDR2 reads SVGAGI. V lost 7 bases, J lost 10 bases, and 10 bases stayed unmatched. The CDR3 contains 13 residues. The CDR3: CASNLAGKADQYF. The DNA for the CDR3 is TGTGCCAGCAATCTAGCGGGAAAGGCGGACCAGTACTTC.

The chain carries TRBV5-4 and TRBJ1-2; no definite D call. This CDR3 region has 16 residues. Germline V gene sequence: CDR1 SGHNT, CDR2 YYREEE (reference sequence). Trimming removed 1 base at V and 8 bases at J, with 21 bases between. CDR3 nucleotides: TGTGCCAGCAGCTTGAGTATTATCGGGAATTCCGAAGGCTACACCTTC. Translating gives CASSLSIIGNSEGYTF.

The V gene is TRBV6-5, the J gene TRBJ2-1; D unresolved. Germline V gene data show CDR1 as MNHEY and CDR2 as SVGAGI. The CDR3 sequence is 16 residues long. V lost 3 bases and J lost 0, with 12 bases in between. The CDR3 region is CASSYRYFSSYNEQFF. In DNA, the CDR3 is TGTGCCAGCAGTTATCGATACTTTAGCTCCTACAATGAGCAGTTCTTC.